Following are 31 T cell receptor beta chains from one sample sequenced in a study of cytomegalovirus exposure and HLA in healthy donors. Produced via immunoSEQ multiplex PCR; TCRdb's table is partial and in-frame only. The repertoire holds about 88,000 clones, with roughly 83% as singletons. The specimen sequenced was PBMCs. The receptors stem from a woman younger than 30 in good health and CMV-seropositive.

This clone has a single count. V is TRBV30 and J is TRBJ1-3; D remains ambiguous. This CDR3 is 11 amino acids long. Between the trimmed V and J ends, which lost 2 bases and 4 bases, there was a span of 3 bases. Germline CDR1 GTSNPN, CDR2 SVGIG (reference sequence). The CDR3 DNA follows: TGTGCCTGGAGTTCGGGAAACACCATATATTTT. The encoded protein is CAWSSGNTIYF.

The rearrangement uses TRBV2 and TRBJ2-1, with TRBD2 identical over 11 bases. Germline CDR1 reads SNHLY; CDR2 reads FYNNEI. The CDR3 is made up of 19 amino acids. V was pared by 0 bases and J by 5 bases, with 12 bases of the junction left unmatched. The DNA for the CDR3 is TGTGCCAGCAGTGAAGCGGTGACTAGCGGGGACCTAAGAAACAATGAGCAGTTCTTC. It is translated as CASSEAVTSGDLRNNEQFF.

The chain joins TRBV7-9 to TRBJ1-3; D gene unclear. Trimming removed 9 bases at V and 0 bases at J, with 9 bases between. Germline CDR1 is SEHNR and CDR2 is FQNEAQ (reference sequence). This CDR3 is built from 13 residues. As DNA, the CDR3 is TGTGCCAGTGGGCCCCCCTCTGGAAACACCATATATTTT. Amino acids: CASGPPSGNTIYF.

This sequence joins TRBV19 and TRBJ2-3, with 7 bases that match TRBD1. Losses at the gene ends were 7 bases for V and 1 base for J; bases not matched to a gene: 8. The CDR3 spans 15 residues. Germline values: CDR1 LNHDA, CDR2 SQIVND (reference sequence). CDR3 nucleotides: TGTGCCAGTACCCCTGACAGGGACGGCACAGATACGCAGTATTTT. Translated: CASTPDRDGTDTQYF.

This clone was recorded a few times. The junction and the germline gene differ at one end; a read error may be behind it. The chain employs TRBV5-6 and TRBJ2-7; TRBD2 matches at 12 bases. CDR1 and CDR2 from the germline V gene are SGHDT and YYEEEE. The CDR3 is 13 residues long. As DNA, the CDR3 is TGTGCCAGCAGCTTCGCCGGGACTAGCGGGCTTGGATTC. Residues: CASSFAGTSGLGF. Combining the CDR3 with reference TRBV5-6 and TRBJ2-7 gives the whole variable domain DAGVTQSPTHLIKTRGQQVTLRCSPKSGHDTVSWYQQALGQGPQFIFQYYEEEERQRGNFPDRFSGHQFPNYSSELNVNALLLGDSALYLCASSFAGTSGLGFGPGTRLTVT.

This chain uses TRBV7-7 with TRBJ2-5, with 11 nucleotides matching TRBD2. Germline loops: CDR1 SSHAT, CDR2 FNYEAQ (reference sequence). Trimming removed 5 bases from V and 2 bases from J; junction bases left unmatched: 10. The CDR3 is 17 amino acids. In DNA, the CDR3 is TGTGCCAGCAGCCCTGGACTAGCGGGCGATACTCAAGAGACCCAGTACTTC. Amino acid sequence: CASSPGLAGDTQETQYF.

CDR3: CAWSVPGYQPQHF. CDR3 bases: TGTGCCTGGAGTGTACCCGGTTATCAGCCCCAGCATTTT. The chain recombines TRBV30 with TRBJ1-5; the D is unclear. The CDR3 totals 13 residues. The germline CDR1 and CDR2 sequences are GTSNPN and SVGIG (reference sequence). V was clipped by 0 bases and J by 5 bases, with 8 bases between them.

On this clone itself: Other DNA sequences in this sample translate to the same CDR3. The chain links TRBV7-7 to TRBJ2-6, with 7 bases that match TRBD1. Germline CDR1 and CDR2: SSHAT and FNYEAQ (reference sequence). J lost 2 bases, V lost 5 bases, and 9 bases had no gene match. The CDR3 contains 17 residues. In DNA form, the CDR3 reads TGTGCCAGCAGCCCGAGAGAGGGGGCGGCTGGGGCCAACGTCCTGACTTTC. Amino acid sequence: CASSPREGAAGANVLTF.

The V gene is TRBV25-1, the J gene TRBJ1-2, with D hard to call. The CDR3 contains 14 residues. V lost 1 base and J 2 bases, leaving 8 bases between the germline ends. Germline CDR1 reads MGHDK; CDR2 reads SYGVNS. This chain's CDR3 is CASSESEGNYGYTF. The CDR3 nucleotides read TGTGCCAGCAGTGAATCGGAGGGAAACTATGGCTACACCTTC.

The rearrangement uses TRBV11-2 and TRBJ1-2; D might be TRBD1 (5 bases). From germline, CDR1 is SGHAT and CDR2 FQNNGV. Between the trimmed V and J ends, which lost 1 base and 1 base, there was a span of 7 bases. This CDR3 region has 14 residues. Here the CDR3 reads CASSLGGLNYGYTF. CDR3 bases: TGTGCCAGCAGCTTAGGGGGCCTTAACTATGGCTACACCTTC.

The chain combines TRBV5-1 with TRBJ2-2; 9 bases agree with TRBD2. The CDR3 contains 16 residues. V was clipped by 4 bases and J by 7 bases; unmatched bases: 11. Germline V lookup: CDR1 SGHRS, CDR2 YFSETQ. CDR3 in amino acids: CASSQPERGESGELFF. In DNA, the CDR3 is TGCGCCAGCAGCCAACCGGAGCGGGGGGAGAGCGGGGAGCTGTTTTTT.

J is TRBJ1-2 and V is TRBV5-1, with TRBD1 matching over 11 bases. CDR1 is SGHRS and CDR2 is YFSETQ in the germline V gene. There are 16 residues in the CDR3. Germline trimming cut 4 bases from V and 7 bases from J; bases unmatched to any gene: 12. The CDR3 region has the DNA TGCGCCAGCAGCCCAAATCGAGGACAGGGGGCGGCTGGCTACACCTTC. It translates to CASSPNRGQGAAGYTF.

CDR3 bases: TGCGCCAGCAGCCAGTCCCGGGACAGGGTTGGAAACACCATATATTTT. Its protein is CASSQSRDRVGNTIYF. The chain has TRBV4-1 and TRBJ1-3; 9 bases fit TRBD1. CDR3 length equals 16 residues. In germline, CDR1 is MGHRA, CDR2 YSYEKL. V gave up 3 bases and J gave up 3 bases; unmatched junction bases: 6.

J is TRBJ1-1 and V is TRBV28; D perhaps matches TRBD1 (6 bases). Trimming pared 2 bases from V and 4 bases from J, leaving 14 bases between. CDR1 is MDHEN and CDR2 is SYDVKM in the germline V gene. The CDR3 length is 15 residues. Written as DNA, the CDR3 is TGTGCCAGCAGTTTAGGCGGGGGAGGGGGCACTGAAGCTTTCTTT. It yields the protein CASSLGGGGGTEAFF.

This clone was counted only a few times. The chain recombines TRBV5-1 with TRBJ2-7; 8 nucleotides agree with TRBD1. Per germline, CDR1 SGHRS and CDR2 YFSETQ. The V gene end was trimmed by 3 bases and the J gene end by 6 bases; junction bases not matched to a gene: 8. The CDR3 has 14 amino acids. The CDR3 reads CASSSGQAFSEQYF. The CDR3 DNA reads TGCGCCAGCAGCTCGGGACAGGCCTTTAGCGAGCAGTACTTC.

The chain joins TRBV27 to TRBJ2-3; 9 bases agree with TRBD2. The V and J ends lost 3 bases and 0 bases, in that order; junction bases with no gene match: 7. There are 17 residues in the CDR3. Germline V gives CDR1 MNHEY, CDR2 SMNVEV (reference sequence). CDR3 region: CASSLRASGISTDTQYF. The DNA of the CDR3 is TGTGCCAGCAGTTTGAGGGCTAGCGGGATAAGCACAGATACGCAGTATTTT.

The chain is built from TRBV29-1 and TRBJ2-5; 7 bases line up with TRBD1. In germline, CDR1 is SQVTM, CDR2 ANQGSEA. CDR3 length: 14 amino acids. The V segment lost 6 bases and the J segment 2 bases; nucleotides outside the gene matches: 9. DNA of the CDR3: TGCAGCGTCAGCTCGACAGGGCGGCAAGAGACCCAGTACTTC. It codes for CSVSSTGRQETQYF.

This clone was observed a few times. Other DNA sequences in this specimen translate into the identical CDR3. The chain uses TRBV4-2 and TRBJ2-3, with D maybe TRBD2 (5 bases). Looked up from germline, CDR1 is LGHNA and CDR2 is YNFKEQ. The CDR3 runs 14 residues. Trimming took off 1 base at V and 0 bases at J, with 5 bases between the two ends. CDR3 protein: CASSQGTSTDTQYF. CDR3 coding DNA: TGTGCCAGCAGCCAAGGGACTAGCACAGATACGCAGTATTTT.

This clone was observed a few times. V gene TRBV6-5 combines with J gene TRBJ1-1, with D hard to call. The CDR3 contains 9 residues. Germline CDR1 is MNHEY and CDR2 is SVGAGI. V was clipped by 6 bases and J by 12 bases, with 8 bases between them. CDR3 sequence (DNA): TGTGCCAGCAGCCCACTCACTTTCTTT. Protein product: CASSPLTFF.

This sequence joins TRBV7-9 and TRBJ1-1; D gene ambiguous. Between the trimmed V and J ends, which lost 3 bases and 3 bases, there was a span of 2 bases. Germline values: CDR1 SEHNR, CDR2 FQNEAQ (reference sequence). CDR3 length equals 11 residues. The CDR3 DNA reads as TGTGCCAGCAGCTTCGACACTGAAGCTTTCTTT. It is translated as CASSFDTEAFF. The variable domain in full, completed from reference TRBV7-9 and TRBJ1-1, reads DTGVSQNPRHKITKRGQNVTFRCDPISEHNRLYWYRQTLGQGPEFLTYFQNEAQLEKSRLLSDRFSAERPKGSFSTLEIQRTEQGDSAMYLCASSFDTEAFFGQGTRLTVV.

This clone was counted once. The chain carries TRBV7-2 and TRBJ2-3; 16 nucleotides agree with TRBD2. This CDR3 region has 19 residues. V lost 3 bases, J lost 2 bases, and 8 bases stayed unmatched. CDR1 is SGHTA and CDR2 is FQGNSA in the germline V gene. The CDR3 spells CASSFPGTSGGASTDTQYF. DNA for the CDR3: TGTGCCAGCAGCTTCCCCGGGACTAGCGGGGGGGCTTCCACAGATACGCAGTATTTT.

The V and J genes are TRBV5-1 and TRBJ1-2; 7 bases map to TRBD1. V shed 4 bases and J 5 bases; nucleotides not matched to a gene: 11. Germline CDR1 SGHRS, CDR2 YFSETQ. The CDR3 length is 15 residues. The CDR3 nucleotides are TGCGCCAGCAGCGGCGACAGGGTACCATCATATGGCTACACCTTC. It specifies CASSGDRVPSYGYTF.

This chain links TRBV19 with TRBJ1-5, with 8 bases matching TRBD1. This CDR3 is built from 14 residues. Germline lookup yields CDR1 LNHDA and CDR2 SQIVND (reference sequence). The V segment lost 4 bases and the J segment 4 bases; nucleotides outside the gene matches: 3. DNA of the CDR3: TGTGCCAGTAGTACAGGGGGCGGTAATCAGCCCCAGCATTTT. Translating gives CASSTGGGNQPQHF.

This chain links TRBV10-3 with TRBJ1-3; TRBD1 agrees at 7 bases. The V gene's germline CDR1 is ENHRY and CDR2 SYGVKD. This CDR3 is 14 amino acids long. V lost 4 bases, J lost 8 bases, and 8 bases stayed unmatched. CDR3: CAISVGQGEHTIYF. The CDR3 DNA is TGTGCCATCAGTGTCGGGCAGGGGGAGCACACCATATATTTT.

The chain is built from TRBV10-1 and TRBJ2-2; possibly TRBD2 for D (6 bases). The CDR3 is 16 residues long. From germline, CDR1 is WNHNN and CDR2 SYGVQD (reference sequence). Trimming took 5 bases from V and 6 from J, leaving 19 bases between them. CDR3 protein: CASSPSREWGPGELFF. The CDR3 bases are TGCGCCAGCAGTCCTAGCCGGGAGTGGGGCCCCGGGGAGCTGTTTTTT.

The V and J genes are TRBV4-3 and TRBJ2-7; D not certain. The CDR3 is 16 amino acids. CDR1 and CDR2 from the germline V gene are LGHNA and YSLEER. Trimming left V 1 base short and J 0 bases short, with 13 bases between. CDR3 protein: CASSQGSVTGSYEQYF. DNA of the CDR3: TGCGCCAGCAGCCAAGGATCCGTTACCGGCTCCTACGAGCAGTACTTC.

The genes are TRBV20-1 and TRBJ2-3; the match to TRBD2 covers 12 bases. Trimming cost V 6 bases and J 15 bases; bases outside gene matches: 7. The CDR3 contains 11 residues. CDR1 is DFQATT and CDR2 is SNEGSKA in the germline V gene (reference sequence). DNA for the CDR3: TGCAGTGCGCTTCTAGCGGGGGGGTTCTATTTT. Translated: CSALLAGGFYF.

The rearrangement joins TRBV7-8 to TRBJ1-1; TRBD1 aligns across 9 bases. The germline gives CDR1 SGHVS, CDR2 FQNEAQ. The CDR3 sequence is 13 residues long. The trim removed 4 bases at V and 5 bases at J, leaving 2 bases unmatched. This chain's CDR3 is CASSSDRGTEAFF. Here the CDR3 DNA reads TGTGCCAGCAGCTCGGACAGGGGAACTGAAGCTTTCTTT. The whole variable domain, filled in from reference TRBV7-8 and TRBJ1-1, reads GAGVSQSPRYKVAKRGQDVALRCDPISGHVSLFWYQQALGQGPEFLTYFQNEAQLDKSGLPSDRFFAERPEGSVSTLKIQRTQQEDSAVYLCASSSDRGTEAFFGQGTRLTVV.

V gene TRBV4-1 combines with J gene TRBJ2-7; 10 nucleotides align to TRBD2. The CDR3 length is 17 residues. CDR1 is MGHRA, CDR2 YSYEKL, per germline. J lost 2 bases, V lost 4 bases, and 11 bases had no gene match. In DNA form, the CDR3 reads TGCGCCAGCAGCCGGGCTCTAGCGGGGGATTACCCCTACGAGCAGTACTTC. Protein: CASSRALAGDYPYEQYF.

The chain carries TRBV15 and TRBJ1-2; TRBD1 is a possible D gene (5 bases). The CDR3 consists of 18 residues. Trimming removed 0 bases at V and 3 bases at J, with 20 bases between. The germline CDR1 and CDR2 sequences are LNHNV and YYDKDF (reference sequence). The CDR3 DNA reads as TGTGCCACCAGCAGAGATCCGCCAGGGTCAGCTTTCGACTATGGCTACACCTTC. This translates into CATSRDPPGSAFDYGYTF.

The chain has TRBV9 and TRBJ2-7; no clear D. The length of the CDR3 is 13 residues. V was shortened by 0 bases and J by 2 bases, with 6 bases between the two germline ends. CDR1 and CDR2 (germline): SGDLS, YYNGEE. The CDR3 region has the DNA TGTGCCAGCAGCGTAGCCGACACCTACGAGCAGTACTTC. This gives the protein CASSVADTYEQYF.